This TCR beta chain was recovered during a study of spatial heterogeneity in lung cancer. Background on the study: Each time, sequencing found more beta-chain sequences than alpha-chain sequences.

Time point given: sample taken at primary tumor resection. From tumor, nontumor lung or frozen PBMC, whole RNA was taken unsorted for sequencing. The approximately 78 donors had untreated early-stage non-small cell lung cancer. V was cut by 3 bases and J by 2 bases, with 11 bases left in between. Germline CDR1 and CDR2: WNHNN and SYGVQD (reference sequence). There are 14 residues in the CDR3. In this sample, this clonotype turned up many times. Unique molecular identifiers, one per molecule, were present on every TCR cDNA molecule. A single record per CDR3 protein comes from TCRdb applying MiXCR to the 5' RACE reads. The sample holds about 50,000 distinct CDR3 sequences; 6% to 9.5% are singletons and the top ten take less than 15%.

The sequences come from PBMCs, collected at surgery. This TCR was sampled from a female donor with early-stage non-small cell lung cancer. The gene calls are TRBV10-1 and TRBJ2-7, with D possibly matching TRBD1 (5 bases). Here the CDR3 DNA reads TGCGCCAGCAGTGACTACAGGCAGCCCTACGAGCAGTACTTC. It codes for CASSDYRQPYEQYF.